This entry lists 5 T cell receptor beta chains sequenced from one sample in a study of beta chain features in type 1 diabetes. Regarding the study as a whole: Shorter TCRB CDR3s, moderately but significantly so, were found in Type 1 diabetes patients in all four CD4+ subsets.

Expressed TCRB transcripts were sequenced after all isolated RNA was converted to cDNA. Sequencing was performed with immunoSEQ multiplex PCR; in TCRdb, only in-frame clones are kept and a portion is missing. This sample yields under 300,000 clones, of which about 24% are seen a single time; 0.012% belongs to the top ten. These receptors have no known antigen. Sequencing was done on a sample of naive CD4+ T cells from blood. These receptors all come from a woman between 25 and 40 years old with type 1 diabetes.

The chain has TRBV19 and TRBJ2-3; D is unresolved. The V end lost 4 bases, the J end lost 6 bases, and 20 bases lay between the germline ends. The CDR3 has 16 residues. Germline values: CDR1 LNHDA, CDR2 SQIVND (reference sequence). The chain's CDR3 is CASSTGLSAPQDTQYF. CDR3 DNA sequence: TGTGCCAGTAGTACCGGCCTGAGCGCTCCTCAGGATACGCAGTATTTT.

This clone came up once. The CDR3 DNA sequence: TGTGCCAGCAGAGAGACAGGATATAGCAATCAGCCCCAGCATTTT. Its translation is CASRETGYSNQPQHF. The chain employs TRBV6-1 and TRBJ1-5; D is perhaps TRBD1 (6 bases). The CDR3 is made up of 15 amino acids. Trimming stripped 6 bases from V and 0 bases from J, with 12 bases between. Per the germline V gene, CDR1 is MNHNS and CDR2 is SASEGT.

This clone has a handful of counts. The gene calls are TRBV9 and TRBJ2-2; D may be TRBD2 (7 bases). The CDR3 contains 17 residues. Germline V gives CDR1 SGDLS, CDR2 YYNGEE. Between the trimmed V and J ends, which lost 0 bases and 6 bases, there was a span of 18 bases. The CDR3 is CASSVEGWGGLAGELFF. CDR3 DNA: TGTGCCAGCAGCGTAGAAGGTTGGGGGGGCCTCGCCGGGGAGCTGTTTTTT.

This sequence joins TRBV30 and TRBJ1-1; no clear D gene. Germline V lookup: CDR1 GTSNPN, CDR2 SVGIG (reference sequence). The CDR3 spans 13 residues. Trimming took 0 bases from V and 2 from J, leaving 7 bases between them. DNA for the CDR3: TGTGCCTGGAGTGTGTCAGTCAACACTGAAGCTTTCTTT. This translates into CAWSVSVNTEAFF. The full variable domain, rest sourced from reference TRBV30 and TRBJ1-1, is SQTIHQWPATLVQPVGSPLSLECTVEGTSNPNLYWYRQAAGRGLQLLFYSVGIGQISSEVPQNLSASRPQDRQFILSSKKLLLSDSGFYLCAWSVSVNTEAFFGQGTRLTVV.

The CDR3 DNA reads as TGTGCCAGCAGTTTGGGACATCAAGAGACCCAGTACTTC. Translated, it gives CASSLGHQETQYF. The rearrangement joins TRBV28 to TRBJ2-5, with TRBD1 as a possible D gene (6 bases). Trimming left V 3 bases short and J 2 bases short, with 7 bases between. The CDR3 runs to 13 residues. Germline V gene data show CDR1 as MDHEN and CDR2 as SYDVKM.